Described below is a single T cell receptor beta chain sequence and its context. Its target is not known. An oligonucleotide containing a UMI was ligated to the 3' end of TCR cDNA. The entry originates in a study of naive and memory T cell subsets. Study-level findings and limits: This RNA-based method may be sensitive to activation-related transcript changes.

The CDR3 spans 14 residues. Trimming took 7 bases from V and 0 from J; bases not matched to a gene: 5. Ligated cDNA underwent four rounds of PCR with nested alpha and beta constant region primers and SP2. TCRdb called the 5' RACE reads again in MiXCR, with one record for every CDR3 protein. The table lists about 62,000 distinct CDR3 sequences, around 8% of them singletons. This receptor was taken from a female donor in good health. The rearrangement uses TRBV12-3 or TRBV12-4 and TRBJ1-1; 7 bases fit TRBD1. In nucleotides, the CDR3 is TGTGCCAGCAAGGGGGACAGCATGAACACTGAAGCTTTCTTT. This sequence encodes CASKGDSMNTEAFF.